This T cell receptor beta chain was found in a study of low-dose radiotherapy and immunotherapy resistance in tumors. This CDR3 has 11 amino acids. The germline CDR1 and CDR2 sequences are SQVTM and ANQGSEA. V was shortened by 6 bases and J by 10 bases, with 13 bases between the two germline ends. Regarding this clonotype: With only one base between it and a far larger clone, this is likely a read error.

Both TCRalpha and TCRbeta chains were reverse transcribed with V-gene-specific primers. TCRs were amplified for about 18 PCR cycles with a constant-region primer and V-primer adapter. TCRdb re-called the reads through MiXCR, storing one row per CDR3 protein. The repertoire holds more than 70,000 distinct CDR3 sequences, with approximately 31% as singletons. As to time point: before trial treatment. Enrollment required an advanced solid tumor negative for tumor-infiltrating lymphocytes. This chain joins TRBV29-1 and TRBJ2-1, with a weak D call TRBD2 (5 bases). This receptor was obtained from a female donor with ovarian cancer. This specimen consisted of PBMCs, obtained before treatment. The CDR3 spells CSVDFAYEQFF. The CDR3 DNA reads as TGCAGCGTGGACTTCGCCTACGAGCAGTTCTTC.